This T cell receptor beta chain is from a study of spatial heterogeneity in lung cancer. The CDR3 loop spans 13 amino acids. The germline V gene has CDR1 SGHVS and CDR2 FQNEAQ. V lost 0 bases and J 7 bases, leaving 7 bases between the germline ends. Time point denoted: sample taken at primary tumor resection. The donors were 70 or so patients with non-small cell lung cancer that was early-stage and untreated. Sequencing was performed on whole RNA extracted from tumor and nontumor lung tissue, or from frozen PBMC, and the material was left unsorted. Every molecule of TCR cDNA had its own unique molecular identifier. TCRdb passed the 5' RACE reads through MiXCR, listing each CDR3 protein once. The sample has 6,500 to 8,500 distinct CDR3 sequences, 9% to 10% seen once. This clonotype was observed at least ten times.

The chain employs TRBV7-8 and TRBJ2-1; D remains unclear. The sample consisted of normal lung tissue next to the tumor, taken at surgery. The receptor's source is a male donor with early-stage non-small cell lung cancer. CDR3 loop: CASSLAPLNEQFF. Here the CDR3 DNA reads TGTGCCAGCAGCTTAGCCCCCTTAAATGAGCAGTTCTTC. Filled out from reference TRBV7-8 and TRBJ2-1, the complete variable domain reads GAGVSQSPRYKVAKRGQDVALRCDPISGHVSLFWYQQALGQGPEFLTYFQNEAQLDKSGLPSDRFFAERPEGSVSTLKIQRTQQEDSAVYLCASSLAPLNEQFFGPGTRLTVL.